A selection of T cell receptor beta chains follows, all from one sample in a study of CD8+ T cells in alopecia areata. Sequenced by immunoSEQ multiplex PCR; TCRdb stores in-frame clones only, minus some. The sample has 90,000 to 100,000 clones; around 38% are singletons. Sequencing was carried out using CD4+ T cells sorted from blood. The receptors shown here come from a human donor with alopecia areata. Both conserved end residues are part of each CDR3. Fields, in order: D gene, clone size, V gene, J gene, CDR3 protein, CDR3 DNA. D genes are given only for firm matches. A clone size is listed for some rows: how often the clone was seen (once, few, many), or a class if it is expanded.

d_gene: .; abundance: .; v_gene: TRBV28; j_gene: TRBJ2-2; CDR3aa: CASILRSSLARELFF; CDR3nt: TGTGCCAGCATCCTTAGGAGTTCATTGGCCCGGGAGCTGTTTTTT
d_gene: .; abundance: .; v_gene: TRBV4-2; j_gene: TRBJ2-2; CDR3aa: CASSQVSGGSAGELFF; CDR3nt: TGTGCCAGCAGCCAAGTTTCCGGGGGATCCGCCGGGGAGCTGTTTTTT
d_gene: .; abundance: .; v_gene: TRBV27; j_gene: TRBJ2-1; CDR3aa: CASRYLPGPLNEQFF; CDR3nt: TGTGCCAGCAGATATCTACCGGGCCCCCTCAATGAGCAGTTCTTC
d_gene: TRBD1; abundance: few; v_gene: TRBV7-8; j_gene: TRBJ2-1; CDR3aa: CASSHLQGSYNEQFF; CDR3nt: TGTGCCAGCAGCCATTTACAGGGGTCCTACAATGAGCAGTTCTTC
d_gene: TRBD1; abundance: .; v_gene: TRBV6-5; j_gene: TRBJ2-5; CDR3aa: CASSSWTGLKETQYF; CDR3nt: TGTGCCAGCAGTTCATGGACAGGCCTCAAGGAGACCCAGTACTTC
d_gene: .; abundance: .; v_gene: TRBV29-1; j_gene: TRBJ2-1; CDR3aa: CSVGGLAPNEQFF; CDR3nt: TGCAGCGTTGGGGGACTCGCTCCCAATGAGCAGTTCTTC
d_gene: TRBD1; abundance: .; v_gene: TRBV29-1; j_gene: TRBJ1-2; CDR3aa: CSSTTGTGGTSYGYTF; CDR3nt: TGCAGCTCCACCACCGGGACAGGGGGGACTTCATATGGCTACACCTTC
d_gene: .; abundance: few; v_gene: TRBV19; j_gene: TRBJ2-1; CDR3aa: CASSRWGEQFF; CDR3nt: TGTGCCAGTAGTAGGTGGGGTGAGCAGTTCTTC
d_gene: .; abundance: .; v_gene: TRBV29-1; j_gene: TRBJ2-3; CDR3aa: CSVVREVDTDTQYF; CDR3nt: TGCAGCGTTGTAAGGGAGGTCGACACAGATACGCAGTATTTT
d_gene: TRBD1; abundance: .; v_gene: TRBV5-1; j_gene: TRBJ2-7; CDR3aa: CASSWDRGQTYEQYF; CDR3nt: TGCGCCAGCAGCTGGGACAGGGGGCAGACCTACGAGCAGTACTTC
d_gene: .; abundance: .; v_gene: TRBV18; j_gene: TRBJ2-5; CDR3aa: CASSPRGFETQYF; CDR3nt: TGTGCCAGCTCACCGAGAGGTTTCGAGACCCAGTACTTC
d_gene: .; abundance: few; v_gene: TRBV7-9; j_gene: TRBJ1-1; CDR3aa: CASSLALSGDLAEAFF; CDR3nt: TGTGCCAGCAGCTTAGCGCTGTCAGGGGATCTCGCTGAAGCTTTCTTT
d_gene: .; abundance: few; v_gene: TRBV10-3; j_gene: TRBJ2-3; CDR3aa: CAIGVRRDTDTQYF; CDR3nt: TGTGCCATCGGGGTTCGGAGGGACACAGATACGCAGTATTTT
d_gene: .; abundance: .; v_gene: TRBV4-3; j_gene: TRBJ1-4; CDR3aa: CASSQLGPNEKLFF; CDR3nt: TGCGCCAGCAGCCAGCTGGGCCCTAATGAAAAACTGTTTTTT
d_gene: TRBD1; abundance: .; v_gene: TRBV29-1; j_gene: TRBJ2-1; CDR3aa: CSVGDRGAYNEQFF; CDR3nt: TGCAGCGTTGGGGACAGGGGGGCCTACAATGAGCAGTTCTTC
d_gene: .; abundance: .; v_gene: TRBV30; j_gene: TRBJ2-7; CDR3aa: CAWGYQETQYF; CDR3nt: TGTGCCTGGGGGTACCAAGAGACCCAGTACTTT
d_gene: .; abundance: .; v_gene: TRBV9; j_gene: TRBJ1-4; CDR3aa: CASSVGGGERTLFF; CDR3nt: TGTGCCAGCAGCGTAGGTGGAGGGGAAAGGACACTGTTTTTT
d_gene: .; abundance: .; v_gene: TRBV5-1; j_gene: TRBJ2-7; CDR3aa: CASSLAALASAAYEQYF; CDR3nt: TGCGCCAGCAGCTTGGCCGCTCTGGCTAGCGCCGCCTACGAGCAGTACTTC